Listed here are 28 T cell receptor beta chains from one sample, sequenced in a study of shared clonotypes between healthy human individuals. The table came from immunoSEQ multiplex PCR; TCRdb's copy has only in-frame clones and leaves some out. The sample includes approximately 2.4 million clones, 90% to 96% of them seen just once. Sequenced material: naive CD4+ T cells sorted from blood. Sample subset: CD45RA+ positively selected. These receptors all stem from a man between 18 and 35 years old in good health.

V gene TRBV11-2 combines with J gene TRBJ1-1, with D possibly being TRBD1 (5 bases). Germline assignment: CDR1 SGHAT and CDR2 FQNNGV. The V gene lost 5 bases and the J gene lost 4 bases, with 14 bases spanning the gap. CDR3 length equals 14 residues. CDR3 sequence: CASSRNERGTEAFF. The CDR3 nucleotides read TGTGCCAGCAGCCGGAACGAGAGGGGCACTGAAGCTTTCTTT. The full variable domain, its missing parts supplied by reference TRBV11-2 and TRBJ1-1, is EAGVAQSPRYKIIEKRQSVAFWCNPISGHATLYWYQQILGQGPKLLIQFQNNGVVDDSQLPKDRFSAERLKGVDSTLKIQPAKLEDSAVYLCASSRNERGTEAFFGQGTRLTVV.

V and J are TRBV2 and TRBJ2-2; 10 bases are a match to TRBD1. The CDR3 extends over 15 amino acids. Germline values: CDR1 SNHLY, CDR2 FYNNEI. V gave up 5 bases and J gave up 4 bases; unmatched junction bases: 4. DNA of the CDR3: TGTGCCAGCAGTCCCTGGACAGGGGGCACCGGGGAGCTGTTTTTT. It translates to CASSPWTGGTGELFF.

CDR3 bases: TGTGCCAGCAGCCAGACTAGCGGGAGCATTGAGCAGTTCTTC. Translating gives CASSQTSGSIEQFF. The chain carries TRBV14 and TRBJ2-1; the match to TRBD2 covers 12 bases. The CDR3 covers 14 residues. V lost 3 bases, J lost 9 bases, and 3 bases stayed unmatched. The germline V gene encodes CDR1 SGHDN and CDR2 FVKESK.

The chain recombines TRBV11-2 with TRBJ2-1, with D perhaps TRBD1 or TRBD2 (5 bases each). V was clipped by 3 bases and J by 7 bases, with 13 bases between them. Germline lookup yields CDR1 SGHAT and CDR2 FQNNGV. The CDR3 extends over 14 amino acids. The DNA of the CDR3 is TGTGCCAGCAGCTTCGGCCGCTGGGGGAATGAGCAGTTCTTC. Translated: CASSFGRWGNEQFF.

This chain links TRBV4-3 with TRBJ2-1; 7 nucleotides agree with TRBD2. CDR3 size: 14 residues. Per germline, CDR1 LGHNA and CDR2 YSLEER. V was clipped by 0 bases and J by 10 bases; unmatched bases: 6. CDR3 nucleotides: TGCGCCAGCAGCCAAGATAAACTAGCGCCAGAGCAGTTCTTC. Encoded protein: CASSQDKLAPEQFF.

In its sample, this clone was seen once. V usage is TRBV6-5 and J usage is TRBJ2-5; tentatively, D is TRBD1 (6 bases). Germline loops: CDR1 MNHEY, CDR2 SVGAGI. V lost 6 bases and J lost 4, with 15 bases in between. CDR3 length: 14 amino acids. CDR3 loop: CASSPLNRVETQYF. The CDR3 DNA reads TGTGCCAGCAGCCCACTTAACAGGGTAGAGACCCAGTACTTC.

The count of this clone is one. The genes are TRBV5-6 and TRBJ2-5; D not certain. The V end was cut by 1 base, the J end by 3 bases, with 10 bases between. Germline CDR1 and CDR2: SGHDT and YYEEEE. This CDR3 spans 14 amino acids. CDR3 coding DNA: TGTGCCAGCAGCTTGAGATTGGCGGAAGAGACCCAGTACTTC. This encodes CASSLRLAEETQYF. The variable domain in full, completed from reference TRBV5-6 and TRBJ2-5, reads DAGVTQSPTHLIKTRGQQVTLRCSPKSGHDTVSWYQQALGQGPQFIFQYYEEEERQRGNFPDRFSGHQFPNYSSELNVNALLLGDSALYLCASSLRLAEETQYFGPGTRLLVL.

In this sample, this clone turned up a few times. Written as DNA, the CDR3 is TGTGCCTCCAGAGGTCCAACTAATGAAAAACTGTTTTTT. This encodes CASRGPTNEKLFF. The chain joins TRBV19 to TRBJ1-4; D remains ambiguous. This CDR3 is built from 13 residues. CDR1 is LNHDA and CDR2 is SQIVND in the germline V gene (reference sequence). V dropped 11 bases and J dropped 0 bases, with 10 bases sitting between them. The whole variable domain, remainder taken from reference TRBV19 and TRBJ1-4, is DGGITQSPKYLFRKEGQNVTLSCEQNLNHDAMYWYRQDPGQGLRLIYYSQIVNDFQKGDIAEGYSVSREKKESFPLTVTSAQKNPTAFYLCASRGPTNEKLFFGSGTQLSVL.

The chain uses TRBV10-1 and TRBJ2-7, with a tentative D call TRBD1 (5 bases). Germline V CDR1 and CDR2: WNHNN, SYGVQD (reference sequence). This CDR3 is built from 14 residues. The V end was cut by 0 bases, the J end by 9 bases, with 15 bases between. CDR3 amino acids: CASSESKGQDTQYF. For the CDR3, the DNA is TGCGCCAGCAGTGAGTCCAAGGGGCAGGACACGCAGTACTTC.

The V call is TRBV28, the J call TRBJ2-4; no clear D gene. The V end lost 10 bases, the J end lost 0 bases, and 10 bases lay between the germline ends. The CDR3 sequence is 13 residues long. Germline CDR1 is MDHEN and CDR2 is SYDVKM. The CDR3 bases are TGTGCCACCCTAGATTCAGCCAAAAACATTCAGTACTTC. It encodes CATLDSAKNIQYF.

The rearrangement uses TRBV11-1 and TRBJ1-1, with no clear D. The V end was cut by 2 bases, the J end by 4 bases, with 8 bases between. Germline CDR1 reads SGHAT; CDR2 reads FQDESV (reference sequence). The CDR3 is made up of 13 amino acids. CDR3 bases: TGTGCCAGCAGCTTACGGGCAGGCACTGAAGCTTTCTTT. Protein: CASSLRAGTEAFF.

The CDR3 loop reads CAWSVPRRGNTEAFF. CDR3 DNA sequence: TGTGCCTGGAGTGTTCCCCGCAGGGGAAACACTGAAGCTTTCTTT. The gene calls are TRBV30 and TRBJ1-1; weak D call: TRBD1 (6 bases). The CDR3 spans 15 residues. Trimming removed 0 bases at V and 2 bases at J, with 13 bases between. The germline V gene encodes CDR1 GTSNPN and CDR2 SVGIG (reference sequence).

This chain connects TRBV7-9 to TRBJ1-2, with D unresolved. Trimming left V 0 bases short and J 8 bases short, with 10 bases between. The CDR3 covers 13 residues. Germline V gives CDR1 SEHNR, CDR2 FQNEAQ (reference sequence). The CDR3 region has the DNA TGTGCCAGCAGCTTAGCGACGGGAGGAGGCTACACCTTC. Its protein product is CASSLATGGGYTF. Full variable domain (remainder filled in from reference TRBV7-9 and TRBJ1-2): DTGVSQNPRHKITKRGQNVTFRCDPISEHNRLYWYRQTLGQGPEFLTYFQNEAQLEKSRLLSDRFSAERPKGSFSTLEIQRTEQGDSAMYLCASSLATGGGYTFGSGTRLTVV.

The chain recombines TRBV5-1 with TRBJ2-4; no clear D. CDR1 and CDR2 from the germline V gene are SGHRS and YFSETQ. The germline V and J ends were trimmed by 1 base and 5 bases, with 7 bases remaining between them. The CDR3 runs 13 residues. The CDR3 region is CASSLQPQNIQYF. CDR3 coding DNA: TGCGCCAGCAGCTTGCAACCGCAAAACATTCAGTACTTC.

V and J are TRBV11-2 and TRBJ1-4, with D possibly TRBD1 on 5 matching bases. Trimming removed 6 bases from V and 7 bases from J, with 15 bases in between. CDR1 SGHAT and CDR2 FQNNGV come from the germline V gene. This CDR3 contains 14 residues. CDR3 protein: CASSYGGVGEKLFF. The CDR3 nucleotides are TGTGCCAGCAGTTACGGGGGGGTAGGTGAAAAACTGTTTTTT.

The genes are TRBV5-1 and TRBJ2-5, with TRBD2 matching 14 bases. The CDR3 extends over 14 amino acids. CDR1 and CDR2 from the germline V gene are SGHRS and YFSETQ. The ends lost 6 bases at V and 3 bases at J; junction bases unmatched: 1. The CDR3 is CASKGLAGEETQYF. The CDR3 bases are TGCGCCAGCAAGGGACTAGCGGGAGAAGAGACCCAGTACTTC.

This clone came up once. The chain couples TRBV6-1 to TRBJ1-6, with D unresolved. Trimming stripped 6 bases from V and 1 base from J, with 1 base between. The CDR3 totals 12 residues. Germline V gene data show CDR1 as MNHNS and CDR2 as SASEGT. The CDR3 reads CASRSYNSPLHF. CDR3 DNA sequence: TGTGCCAGCAGGTCCTATAATTCACCCCTCCACTTT.

This clone was observed once. V and J are TRBV9 and TRBJ2-2; D not resolved. The CDR3 loop spans 14 amino acids. Trimming cost V 0 bases and J 4 bases, with 7 bases left between them. Germline values: CDR1 SGDLS, CDR2 YYNGEE. The CDR3 region has the DNA TGTGCCAGCAGCGTAGAACTGGGCACCGGGGAGCTGTTTTTT. Protein sequence: CASSVELGTGELFF.

The CDR3 coding sequence is TGTGCTCTGCTAGACATTCAACGAGCGGGGTCCTCCTACAATGAGCAGTTCTTC. Its translation: CALLDIQRAGSSYNEQFF. The chain couples TRBV21-1 to TRBJ2-1; TRBD2, the table's D call, lacks a check against the DNA. TRBV21-1 is designated a pseudogene. There are 18 residues in the CDR3.

The chain joins TRBV15 to TRBJ2-1; TRBD2 agrees at 10 bases. This CDR3 is 16 amino acids long. Unmatched junction bases numbered 8, after V lost 3 bases and J lost 6 bases. Per the germline V gene, CDR1 is LNHNV and CDR2 is YYDKDF (reference sequence). This chain's CDR3 is CATSSQTSGFRNEQFF. Written as DNA, the CDR3 is TGTGCCACCAGCAGCCAGACTAGCGGGTTTCGCAATGAGCAGTTCTTC.

This clone was observed a handful of times. The junction departs from the called germline gene at one end, perhaps through a read error. Written as DNA, the CDR3 is TGTGCTAGCAGCCCGGGAGGGAGCTCCTACGAGCAGTACTTC. Its translation is CASSPGGSSYEQYF. This chain joins TRBV7-7 and TRBJ2-7; 8 bases align to TRBD2. Germline V gives CDR1 SSHAT, CDR2 FNYEAQ (reference sequence). The CDR3 extends over 14 amino acids. The full variable domain, completed using reference TRBV7-7 and TRBJ2-7, is GAGVSQSPRYKVTKRGQDVTLRCDPISSHATLYWYQQALGQGPEFLTYFNYEAQPDKSGLPSDRFSAERPEGSISTLTIQRTEQRDSAMYRCASSPGGSSYEQYFGPGTRLTVT.

The chain employs TRBV9 and TRBJ1-2; D is unresolved. This CDR3 is 13 amino acids long. V lost 4 bases to trimming and J lost 5 bases, with 12 bases between them. The V gene's germline CDR1 is SGDLS and CDR2 YYNGEE. Written as DNA, the CDR3 is TGTGCCAGCAGCCGCGACGTACCATATGGCTACACCTTC. Translation gives CASSRDVPYGYTF. The entire variable domain, with the rest obtained from reference TRBV9 and TRBJ1-2, is as follows: DSGVTQTPKHLITATGQRVTLRCSPRSGDLSVYWYQQSLDQGLQFLIQYYNGEERAKGNILERFSAQQFPDLHSELNLSSLELGDSALYFCASSRDVPYGYTFGSGTRLTVV.

As to this clone: This CDR3 is also generated by other DNA sequences in the sample. The chain combines TRBV7-6 with TRBJ1-5, with a possible D match to TRBD1 (5 bases). CDR3 length: 14 residues. V was pared by 2 bases and J by 4 bases, with 9 bases between. Germline V lookup: CDR1 SGHVS, CDR2 FNYEAQ. The CDR3 bases are TGTGCCAGCAGCTTATGGGAGGGGAATCAGCCCCAGCATTTT. Encoded protein: CASSLWEGNQPQHF.

This clone was counted a single time. The rearrangement joins TRBV5-4 to TRBJ1-4, with TRBD1 matching 9 bases. With V trimmed by 1 base and J by 5 bases, 3 bases remained unmatched. The germline CDR1 and CDR2 sequences are SGHNT and YYREEE (reference sequence). CDR3 length equals 15 residues. The CDR3 here is CASSLTGGSNEKLFF. As DNA, the CDR3 is TGTGCCAGCAGCTTGACAGGGGGCTCAAATGAAAAACTGTTTTTT.

V usage is TRBV18 and J usage is TRBJ2-1, with 15 bases matching TRBD2. This CDR3 contains 18 residues. V trimming: 3 bases; J trimming: 1 base; junction bases outside the gene matches: 4. Germline V gene lookup returns CDR1 KGHSH and CDR2 LQKENI. The chain's CDR3 is CASSPRTSGGVSYNEQFF. CDR3 nucleotides: TGTGCCAGCTCACCCCGGACTAGCGGGGGGGTTTCCTACAATGAGCAGTTCTTC.

The chain joins TRBV5-4 to TRBJ2-5; tentatively, D is TRBD2 (6 bases). With 5 bases removed from V and 2 bases from J, the gap between germline ends came to 16 bases. This CDR3 has 15 amino acids. Per germline, CDR1 SGHNT and CDR2 YYREEE (reference sequence). CDR3 in amino acids: CASRDSSDVQETQYF. CDR3 nucleotides: TGTGCCAGCAGGGATTCTAGCGATGTACAAGAGACCCAGTACTTC.

Details on this clone: Different DNA sequences within this sample yield the same CDR3. The chain carries TRBV4-2 and TRBJ2-7, with 11 bases matching TRBD1. V shed 4 bases, J shed 7 bases, and the junction held 9 bases outside the gene matches. The CDR3 runs to 15 residues. In germline, CDR1 is LGHNA, CDR2 YNFKEQ. Here the CDR3 DNA reads TGTGCCAGCAGCCGGTGGACAGGGGGCATTGAAGAGCAGTACTTC. This translates into CASSRWTGGIEEQYF.

In regard to this clone: In the same sample, other DNA sequences code for this CDR3. The chain joins TRBV2 to TRBJ1-5; D is unresolved. V lost 8 bases to trimming and J lost 0 bases, with 8 bases between them. This CDR3 is built from 13 residues. Looked up from germline, CDR1 is SNHLY and CDR2 is FYNNEI. The CDR3 region has the DNA TGTGCCAGCTCTGGGGATAGCAATCAGCCCCAGCATTTT. Its protein product is CASSGDSNQPQHF.